This T cell receptor beta chain is from a study of blood T cells in healthy people across ages. Study-level information: Per two T cells, about one barcoded beta molecule was captured through template switching.

Primers used in a second PCR of about 7 to 12 cycles were a sample-barcoded 5' primer and a J-beta primer mix. TCRdb re-analysed the 5' RACE reads in MiXCR, keeping a single row per CDR3 protein. The sample has over 1.5 million distinct CDR3 sequences; 49% are singletons. Study-wide results and limits: Researchers deemed the diversity estimates from one million T cells underestimates.

This CDR3 comprises 14 residues. J was trimmed by 4 bases and V by 4 bases; bases with no gene match: 5. Germline V gene lookup returns CDR1 MRHNA and CDR2 SNTAGT. In its sample, this clonotype was seen a few times. The antigen is not known. The rearrangement uses TRBV6-4 and TRBJ1-2; 8 bases are shared with TRBD1. The sequencing input was blood. This TCR was recovered from a woman in her thirties or forties in good health. CDR3 in amino acids: CASSVNGQGYGYTF. The CDR3 bases are TGTGCCAGCAGTGTAAACGGACAGGGCTATGGCTACACCTTC.